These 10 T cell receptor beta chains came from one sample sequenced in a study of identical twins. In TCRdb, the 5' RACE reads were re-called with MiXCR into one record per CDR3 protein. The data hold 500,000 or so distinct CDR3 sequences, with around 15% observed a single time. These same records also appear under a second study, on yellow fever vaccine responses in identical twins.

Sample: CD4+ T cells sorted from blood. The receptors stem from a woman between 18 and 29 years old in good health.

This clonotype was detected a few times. As DNA, the CDR3 is TGCGCCAGCAGCTTGGGGGACAGGTCTGGGGGAAAGACCCAGTACTTC. Translated, it gives CASSLGDRSGGKTQYF. The chain joins TRBV5-1 to TRBJ2-5; 8 bases are shared with TRBD1. Unmatched junction bases numbered 10, after V lost 0 bases and J lost 6 bases. Germline CDR1 and CDR2: SGHRS and YFSETQ. The CDR3 loop spans 16 amino acids.

This CDR3 is CASSDGSSGNYEQYF. The CDR3 DNA reads as TGTGCCAGCAGTGACGGGAGTAGCGGGAATTACGAGCAGTACTTC. The chain employs TRBV6-2 or TRBV6-3 and TRBJ2-7, with 8 bases identical to TRBD2. This CDR3 region has 15 residues. After removal of 5 bases from V and 4 bases from J, the junction contained 10 bases not matched to a gene. Germline lookup yields CDR1 MNHEY and CDR2 SVGEGT.

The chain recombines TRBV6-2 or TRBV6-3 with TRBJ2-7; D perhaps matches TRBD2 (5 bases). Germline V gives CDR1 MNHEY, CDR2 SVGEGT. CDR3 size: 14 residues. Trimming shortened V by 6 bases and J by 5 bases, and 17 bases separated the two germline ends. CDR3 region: CASRHRRENDEQYF. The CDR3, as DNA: TGTGCCAGCAGGCACCGAAGGGAGAACGACGAGCAGTACTTC.

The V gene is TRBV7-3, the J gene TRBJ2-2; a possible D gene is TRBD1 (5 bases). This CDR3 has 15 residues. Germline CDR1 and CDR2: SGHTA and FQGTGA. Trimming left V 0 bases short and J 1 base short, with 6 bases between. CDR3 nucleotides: TGTGCCAGCAGCTTAACAGACAGGAACACCGGGGAGCTGTTTTTT. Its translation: CASSLTDRNTGELFF.

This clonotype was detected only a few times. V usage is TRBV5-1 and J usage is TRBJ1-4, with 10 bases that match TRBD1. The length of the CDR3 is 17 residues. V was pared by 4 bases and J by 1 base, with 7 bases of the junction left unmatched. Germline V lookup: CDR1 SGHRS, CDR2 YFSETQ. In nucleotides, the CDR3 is TGCGCCAGCAGCCTTGGGACAGGGGCCCGAACTAATGAAAAACTGTTTTTT. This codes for CASSLGTGARTNEKLFF.

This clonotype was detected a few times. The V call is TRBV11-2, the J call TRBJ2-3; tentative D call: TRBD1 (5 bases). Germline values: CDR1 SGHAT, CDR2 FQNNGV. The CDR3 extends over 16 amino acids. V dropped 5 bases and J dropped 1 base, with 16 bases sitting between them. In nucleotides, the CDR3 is TGTGCCAGCAGCCATATCGCAGGGCCGGGCACAGATACGCAGTATTTT. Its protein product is CASSHIAGPGTDTQYF.

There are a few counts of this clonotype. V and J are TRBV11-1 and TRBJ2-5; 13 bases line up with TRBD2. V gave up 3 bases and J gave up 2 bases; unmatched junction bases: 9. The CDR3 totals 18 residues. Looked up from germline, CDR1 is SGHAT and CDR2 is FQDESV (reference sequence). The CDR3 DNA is TGTGCCAGCAGCTTTGTTCGACTAGCGGGAGGAGTACAAGAGACCCAGTACTTC. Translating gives CASSFVRLAGGVQETQYF.

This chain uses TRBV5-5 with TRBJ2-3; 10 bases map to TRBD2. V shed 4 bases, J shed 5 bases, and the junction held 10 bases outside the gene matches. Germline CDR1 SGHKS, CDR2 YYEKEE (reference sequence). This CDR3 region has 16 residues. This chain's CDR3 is CASSPAFSGRKDTQYF. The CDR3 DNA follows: TGTGCCAGCAGCCCGGCGTTTAGCGGGAGGAAAGATACGCAGTATTTT.

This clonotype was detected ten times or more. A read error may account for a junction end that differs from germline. The DNA of the CDR3 is TGTGCCATCAGTGAGTCAGACTACGATGAGCAGTTCTTC. Its translation: CAISESDYDEQFF. The chain couples TRBV10-3 to TRBJ2-1; D is perhaps TRBD2 (5 bases). CDR1 ENHRY and CDR2 SYGVKD come from the germline V gene. The CDR3 length is 13 residues.

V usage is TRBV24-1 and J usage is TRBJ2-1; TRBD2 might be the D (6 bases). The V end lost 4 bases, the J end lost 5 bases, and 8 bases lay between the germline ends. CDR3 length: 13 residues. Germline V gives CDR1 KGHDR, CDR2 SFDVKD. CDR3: CATSEPGDNEQFF. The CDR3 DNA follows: TGTGCCACCAGTGAACCGGGGGACAATGAGCAGTTCTTC.